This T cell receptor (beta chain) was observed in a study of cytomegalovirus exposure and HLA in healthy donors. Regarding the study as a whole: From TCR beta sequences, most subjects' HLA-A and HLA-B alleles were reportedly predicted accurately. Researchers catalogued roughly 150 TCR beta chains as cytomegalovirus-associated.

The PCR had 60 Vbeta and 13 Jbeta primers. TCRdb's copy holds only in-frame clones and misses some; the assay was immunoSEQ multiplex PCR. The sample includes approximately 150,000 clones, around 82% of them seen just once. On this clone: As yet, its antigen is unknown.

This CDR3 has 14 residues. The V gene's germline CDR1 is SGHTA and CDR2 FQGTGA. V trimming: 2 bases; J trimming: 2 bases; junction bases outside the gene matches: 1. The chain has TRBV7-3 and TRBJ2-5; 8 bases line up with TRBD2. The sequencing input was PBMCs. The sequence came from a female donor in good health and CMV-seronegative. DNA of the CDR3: TGTGCCAGCAGCTTAGCGGGAGGACAAGAGACCCAGTACTTC. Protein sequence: CASSLAGGQETQYF.